The 2 T cell receptor beta chains below all came from one sample that was sequenced in a study of T cells in Graves' hyperthyroidism and ophthalmopathy. Researchers amplified the TCR beta CDR3 regions from RNA transcripts. HTBI primers were used for first-round RT-PCR of the TCR CDR3. From the multiplex PCR reads, TCRdb called clonotypes with MiXCR, one entry per CDR3 protein. This sample has fewer than 750,000 distinct CDR3 sequences, with roughly 14% found just once. The sequencing sample was made of blood. The origin of the receptors is a woman in her forties with Graves' ophthalmopathy.

The sample holds a few counts of this clonotype. The gene calls are TRBV10-3 and TRBJ1-5, with D perhaps TRBD1 (5 bases). CDR1 and CDR2 from the germline V gene are ENHRY and SYGVKD. V lost 5 bases and J 7 bases, leaving 18 bases between the germline ends. The CDR3 is made up of 15 amino acids. The CDR3 DNA reads TGTGCCATCAGTCCTCGGGACCCCCCTAGCCAGCCCCAGCATTTT. Encoded protein: CAISPRDPPSQPQHF.

This clonotype was recorded at least ten times. As DNA, the CDR3 is TGTGCCAGCAGTGAAGGGAGCGTAAGAACTTACGAGCAGTACTTC. Its translation: CASSEGSVRTYEQYF. The chain combines TRBV6-1 with TRBJ2-7; the D is unclear. CDR1 is MNHNS and CDR2 is SASEGT in the germline V gene. The CDR3 length is 15 residues. The germline V and J ends were trimmed by 1 base and 4 bases, with 14 bases remaining between them.